This T cell receptor (beta chain) emerged from a study of CD8 T cells in ankylosing spondylitis. Points from the study as a whole: Enrichment of disease-linked clones was reportedly significant in matched ankylosing spondylitis synovial fluid. Ankylosing spondylitis blood seemed to carry a telltale TCR beta motif made of under ten highly homologous variants.

About this clonotype itself: As yet, its antigen is unknown.

CDR1 and CDR2 (germline): LGHNT, FRNRAP. The CDR3 runs 13 residues. Trimming shortened V by 6 bases and J by 4 bases, and 11 bases separated the two germline ends. Via MiXCR, TCRdb re-called the 5' RACE reads, giving one row per CDR3 protein. This table has 700,000 to 850,000 distinct CDR3 sequences, over 9.5% appearing once. The sample comprised blood, either unsorted or a sorted T cell fraction (not recorded which). J is TRBJ2-3 and V is TRBV12-5; no clear D gene. The TCR sequence derives from a male donor with ankylosing spondylitis. CDR3 region: CASGRSGADTQYF. For the CDR3, the DNA is TGTGCTAGTGGCCGGAGTGGAGCAGATACGCAGTATTTT.